One and the same sample provided the 20 T cell receptor beta chains below, sequenced in a study of T cell changes during pregnancy in multiple sclerosis. Repertoires were generated with immunoSEQ multiplex PCR, while TCRdb's copy carries only in-frame clones and drops some. Of approximately 130,000 clones listed, roughly 97% are singletons. Specimen: peripheral blood, collected after pregnancy. The source is a female donor with multiple sclerosis, enrolled in a pregnancy study.

The chain employs TRBV9 and TRBJ1-1; D gene ambiguous. V was clipped by 3 bases and J by 0 bases, with 6 bases between them. The germline V gene encodes CDR1 SGDLS and CDR2 YYNGEE. The CDR3 runs to 13 residues. Written as DNA, the CDR3 is TGTGCCAGCAGCGGACTATTGAACACTGAAGCTTTCTTT. This sequence encodes CASSGLLNTEAFF.

The chain has TRBV15 and TRBJ2-1, with 13 bases identical to TRBD2. This CDR3 is 15 amino acids long. CDR1 is LNHNV and CDR2 is YYDKDF in the germline V gene (reference sequence). The J segment lost 12 bases and the V segment lost 0 bases, leaving 5 bases of the junction unmatched. CDR3 loop: CATSREGLAGRGQFF. CDR3 nucleotide sequence: TGTGCCACCAGCAGAGAGGGACTAGCGGGAAGGGGGCAGTTCTTC. Supplemented by reference TRBV15 and TRBJ2-1, the full variable domain reads DAMVIQNPRYQVTQFGKPVTLSCSQTLNHNVMYWYQQKSSQAPKLLFHYYDKDFNNEADTPDNFQSRRPNTSFCFLDIRSPGLGDTAMYLCATSREGLAGRGQFFGPGTRLTVL.

The chain links TRBV19 to TRBJ2-1, with 7 bases that match TRBD2. CDR3 length: 15 residues. CDR1 and CDR2 (germline): LNHDA, SQIVND (reference sequence). The ends lost 4 bases at V and 0 bases at J; junction bases unmatched: 3. CDR3 amino acids: CASSKGGSSYNEQFF. CDR3 DNA sequence: TGTGCCAGTAGTAAGGGCGGGAGCTCCTACAATGAGCAGTTCTTC.

V usage is TRBV27 and J usage is TRBJ2-7; TRBD2 matches 13 bases. Germline CDR1 reads MNHEY; CDR2 reads SMNVEV (reference sequence). J gave up 3 bases and V 5 bases, and 4 bases lay outside the gene matches. The length of the CDR3 is 15 residues. The CDR3 here is CASSTTSGRFYEQYF. As DNA, the CDR3 is TGTGCCAGCAGTACGACTAGCGGGAGGTTCTACGAGCAGTACTTC.

The rearrangement uses TRBV28 and TRBJ1-4; possible D gene TRBD1, 6 bases. CDR1 is MDHEN and CDR2 is SYDVKM in the germline V gene. The V and J ends lost 7 bases and 0 bases respectively, with 15 bases between them. The CDR3 loop spans 16 amino acids. CDR3 bases: TGTGCCAGCATCTCCCAGGGGTGGGCAACTAATGAAAAACTGTTTTTT. Translating it yields CASISQGWATNEKLFF.

The rearrangement links TRBV20-1 to TRBJ1-5; TRBD1 matches at 10 bases. Looked up from germline, CDR1 is DFQATT and CDR2 is SNEGSKA (reference sequence). There are 11 residues in the CDR3. The CDR3 loop reads CGTGGNQPQHF. CDR3 bases: TGCGGGACAGGGGGCAATCAGCCCCAGCATTTT.

J is TRBJ1-3 and V is TRBV10-3; TRBD1 matches 7 bases. The V gene's germline CDR1 is ENHRY and CDR2 SYGVKD. After removal of 6 bases from V and 3 bases from J, the junction contained 14 bases not matched to a gene. The CDR3 runs 17 residues. DNA for the CDR3: TGTGCCATCAGCCCCGGGACAGCACTCCGAGGTGGAAACACCATATATTTT. Protein: CAISPGTALRGGNTIYF.

This chain links TRBV9 with TRBJ2-2; the match to TRBD2 covers 10 bases. J was trimmed by 7 bases and V by 0 bases; bases with no gene match: 6. In germline, CDR1 is SGDLS, CDR2 YYNGEE. CDR3 length: 16 residues. The DNA for the CDR3 is TGTGCCAGCAGCGTAGCTACTAGCGGGACGATCGGGGAGCTGTTTTTT. This sequence encodes CASSVATSGTIGELFF.

The chain employs TRBV11-2 and TRBJ2-3; 13 nucleotides align to TRBD2. This CDR3 is 16 amino acids long. Germline V gives CDR1 SGHAT, CDR2 FQNNGV. V was pared by 4 bases and J by 6 bases, with 7 bases of the junction left unmatched. CDR3 nucleotide sequence: TGTGCCAGCAGCTACCGGACTAGCGGGAGCAGGGATACGCAGTATTTT. It codes for CASSYRTSGSRDTQYF.

This chain uses TRBV27 with TRBJ2-2, with 8 bases identical to TRBD1. J gave up 3 bases and V 3 bases, and 12 bases lay outside the gene matches. CDR1 and CDR2 (germline): MNHEY, SMNVEV (reference sequence). This CDR3 has 18 amino acids. In DNA, the CDR3 is TGTGCCAGCAGTTTGGGGCAGGGGGCCCCCCTCGACACCGGGGAGCTGTTTTTT. Translation gives CASSLGQGAPLDTGELFF.

The rearrangement uses TRBV7-6 and TRBJ2-5; tentative D call: TRBD2 (6 bases). The CDR3 has 14 residues. V shed 5 bases and J shed 2 bases, with 12 bases lying between them. Germline lookup yields CDR1 SGHVS and CDR2 FNYEAQ. CDR3 in amino acids: CASSAGLVQETQYF. The CDR3 bases are TGTGCCAGCAGCGCGGGACTGGTTCAAGAGACCCAGTACTTC.

This clone was detected once. J is TRBJ2-1 and V is TRBV5-1; 7 bases map to TRBD2. Trimming removed 0 bases from V and 6 bases from J; junction bases left unmatched: 3. The CDR3 length is 14 residues. The germline CDR1 and CDR2 sequences are SGHRS and YFSETQ. The CDR3 is CASSLVWTSNEQFF. The CDR3 bases are TGCGCCAGCAGCTTGGTTTGGACTAGCAATGAGCAGTTCTTC.

DNA of the CDR3: TGCGCCAGCAGCCAAGAGGCGGAGCGGTCCTACGAGCAGTACTTC. Translating gives CASSQEAERSYEQYF. The chain couples TRBV4-1 to TRBJ2-7; possible D gene TRBD2, 5 bases. CDR3 length: 15 amino acids. The V gene lost 0 bases and the J gene lost 1 base, with 10 bases spanning the gap. Germline CDR1 MGHRA, CDR2 YSYEKL.

The chain recombines TRBV29-1 with TRBJ2-3, with 9 bases fitting TRBD2. This CDR3 spans 12 amino acids. Trimming took 5 bases from V and 4 from J; bases not matched to a gene: 1. Looked up from germline, CDR1 is SQVTM and CDR2 is ANQGSEA. The CDR3 DNA reads TGCAGCGTTAGACTAGCGGCAGATACGCAGTATTTT. Protein: CSVRLAADTQYF.

The V and J genes are TRBV5-1 and TRBJ2-3; 9 bases agree with TRBD1. CDR3 size: 19 residues. CDR1 and CDR2 from the germline V gene are SGHRS and YFSETQ. The junction had 21 bases not matched to a gene; V was cut back by 3 bases and J by 7 bases. In DNA, the CDR3 is TGCGCCAGCAGCTCAGGGGAGTTTAACAGGGGGCTATCGCCCCATACGCAGTATTTT. Amino acids: CASSSGEFNRGLSPHTQYF.

V is TRBV7-9 and J is TRBJ2-1; D perhaps matches TRBD2 (6 bases). Per the germline V gene, CDR1 is SEHNR and CDR2 is FQNEAQ (reference sequence). This CDR3 is 17 amino acids long. Trimming shortened V by 3 bases and J by 4 bases, and 19 bases separated the two germline ends. The CDR3 loop is CASSFPTVGGVYNEQFF. The DNA for the CDR3 is TGTGCCAGCAGCTTCCCGACAGTAGGAGGGGTTTACAATGAGCAGTTCTTC.

The J gene is TRBJ2-3, the V gene TRBV9; D gene uncertain. CDR3 size: 13 residues. V gave up 4 bases and J gave up 1 base, with 7 bases separating them. Germline V gene sequence: CDR1 SGDLS, CDR2 YYNGEE. As DNA, the CDR3 is TGTGCCAGCAGCCCCGTTGGCACAGATACGCAGTATTTT. It yields the protein CASSPVGTDTQYF.

The J gene is TRBJ2-1, the V gene TRBV19, with 8 bases matching TRBD2. Germline-derived CDR1 and CDR2 are LNHDA and SQIVND (reference sequence). This CDR3 contains 15 residues. The V gene end was trimmed by 10 bases and the J gene end by 0 bases; junction bases not matched to a gene: 8. CDR3 sequence: CATRLATRSYNEQFF. The DNA of the CDR3 is TGTGCCACCAGACTAGCGACACGCTCCTACAATGAGCAGTTCTTC.

The rearrangement uses TRBV2 and TRBJ1-2, with D unclear. The CDR3 is 11 amino acids. Germline CDR1 reads SNHLY; CDR2 reads FYNNEI. Deletions cut 8 bases from V and 3 bases from J, with 7 bases between. CDR3 coding DNA: TGTGCCAGCGTCCGGGACTATGGCTACACCTTC. It is translated as CASVRDYGYTF.

In DNA form, the CDR3 reads TGTGCCAGCACCGAGGTTGCTGTTAATGAGCAGTTCTTC. This gives the protein CASTEVAVNEQFF. The V call is TRBV28, the J call TRBJ2-1; D gene ambiguous. Trimming shortened V by 7 bases and J by 7 bases, and 14 bases separated the two germline ends. The germline gives CDR1 MDHEN, CDR2 SYDVKM. CDR3 length: 13 amino acids.